This T cell receptor (beta chain) originates from a study of T cells in Graves' hyperthyroidism and ophthalmopathy. Diagnosis of hyperthyroidism was new in patients aged 18 to 65, and its duration was under 2 months. Orbital computed tomography and thyroid ultrasound, together with serum TRAb and thyroxine and clinical symptoms, were used for diagnoses. It was 8 to 10 ml of fresh peripheral blood that supplied the PBMCs. RNA transcripts were the template for amplifying TCR beta CDR3 regions. First-round RT-PCR of the TCR CDR3 relied on the HTBI primer set. TCRdb itself ran the multiplex PCR reads through MiXCR, one entry per CDR3 protein. Here the sample spans approximately 640,000 distinct CDR3 sequences, roughly 17% being singletons. This clonotype showed up many times. The CDR3 spans 16 residues. The junction had 10 bases not matched to a gene; V was cut back by 3 bases and J by 6 bases. The V gene's germline CDR1 is KGHSH and CDR2 LQKENI.

The origin of this receptor is a woman in her 30s with Graves' hyperthyroidism. What was sequenced was blood. The rearrangement uses TRBV18 and TRBJ2-1, with 8 bases identical to TRBD2. The CDR3 DNA reads TGTGCCAGCTCACCCCCTAAAGCGGGAGTGGGCAATGAGCAGTTCTTC. This gives the protein CASSPPKAGVGNEQFF. The whole variable domain, filled in from reference TRBV18 and TRBJ2-1, reads NAGVMQNPRHLVRRRGQEARLRCSPMKGHSHVYWYRQLPEEGLKFMVYLQKENIIDESGMPKERFSAEFPKEGPSILRIQQVVRGDSAAYFCASSPPKAGVGNEQFFGPGTRLTVL.